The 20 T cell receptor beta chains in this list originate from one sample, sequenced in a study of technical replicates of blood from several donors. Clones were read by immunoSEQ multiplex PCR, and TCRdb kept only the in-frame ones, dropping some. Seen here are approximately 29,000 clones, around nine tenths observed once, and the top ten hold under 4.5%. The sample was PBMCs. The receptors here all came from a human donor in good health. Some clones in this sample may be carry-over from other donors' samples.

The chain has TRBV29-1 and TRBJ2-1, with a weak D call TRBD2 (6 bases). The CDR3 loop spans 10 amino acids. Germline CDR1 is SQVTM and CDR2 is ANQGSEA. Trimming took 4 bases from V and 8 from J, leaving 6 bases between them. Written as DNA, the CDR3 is TGCAGCGTTGCGGGAGATGAGCAGTTCTTC. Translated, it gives CSVAGDEQFF.

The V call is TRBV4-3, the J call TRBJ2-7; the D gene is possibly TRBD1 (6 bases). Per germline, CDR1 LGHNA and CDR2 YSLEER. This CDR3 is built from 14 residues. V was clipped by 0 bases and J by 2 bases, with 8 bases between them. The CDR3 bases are TGCGCCAGCAGCCAAGATACAGGGACCTACGAGCAGTACTTC. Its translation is CASSQDTGTYEQYF.

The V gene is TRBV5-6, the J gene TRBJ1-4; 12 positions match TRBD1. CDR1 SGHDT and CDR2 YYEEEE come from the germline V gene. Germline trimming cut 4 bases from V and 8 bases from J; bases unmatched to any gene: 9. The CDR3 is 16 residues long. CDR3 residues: CASSLQGTGGLEKLFF. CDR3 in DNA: TGTGCCAGCAGCCTTCAGGGGACAGGGGGCTTAGAAAAACTGTTTTTT.

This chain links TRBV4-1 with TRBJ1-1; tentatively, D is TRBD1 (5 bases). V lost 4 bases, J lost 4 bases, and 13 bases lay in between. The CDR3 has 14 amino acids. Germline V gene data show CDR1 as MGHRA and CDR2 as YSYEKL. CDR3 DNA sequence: TGCGCCAGCAGCCTCCAGGGCGCGAGCACTGAAGCTTTCTTT. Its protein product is CASSLQGASTEAFF.

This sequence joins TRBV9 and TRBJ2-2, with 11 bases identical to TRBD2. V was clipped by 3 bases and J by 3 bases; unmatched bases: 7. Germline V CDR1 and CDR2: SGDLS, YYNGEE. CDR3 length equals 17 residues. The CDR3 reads CASSGAGTSGYTGELFF. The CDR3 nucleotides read TGTGCCAGCAGCGGAGCCGGGACTAGCGGCTACACCGGGGAGCTGTTTTTT.

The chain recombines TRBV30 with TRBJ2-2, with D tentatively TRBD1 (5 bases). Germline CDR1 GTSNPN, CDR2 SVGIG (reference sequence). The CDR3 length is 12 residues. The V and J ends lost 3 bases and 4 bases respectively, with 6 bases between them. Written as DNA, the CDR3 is TGTGCCTGGAGGGGGCTCACCGGGGAGCTGTTTTTT. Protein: CAWRGLTGELFF.

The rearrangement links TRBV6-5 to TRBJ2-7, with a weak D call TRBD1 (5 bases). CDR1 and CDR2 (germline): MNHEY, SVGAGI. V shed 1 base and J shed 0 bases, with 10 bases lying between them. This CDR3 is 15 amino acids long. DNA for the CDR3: TGTGCCAGCAGTTACTTGGACACTTTCTCCTACGAGCAGTACTTC. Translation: CASSYLDTFSYEQYF.

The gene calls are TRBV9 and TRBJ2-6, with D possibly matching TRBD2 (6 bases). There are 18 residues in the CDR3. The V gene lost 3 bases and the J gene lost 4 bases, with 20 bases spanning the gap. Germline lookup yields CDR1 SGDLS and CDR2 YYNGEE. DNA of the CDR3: TGTGCCAGCAGCGGGAGGGCGACAGCGGCATCAGGGGCCAACGTCCTGACTTTC. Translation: CASSGRATAASGANVLTF. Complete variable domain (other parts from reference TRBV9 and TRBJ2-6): DSGVTQTPKHLITATGQRVTLRCSPRSGDLSVYWYQQSLDQGLQFLIQYYNGEERAKGNILERFSAQQFPDLHSELNLSSLELGDSALYFCASSGRATAASGANVLTFGAGSRLTVL.

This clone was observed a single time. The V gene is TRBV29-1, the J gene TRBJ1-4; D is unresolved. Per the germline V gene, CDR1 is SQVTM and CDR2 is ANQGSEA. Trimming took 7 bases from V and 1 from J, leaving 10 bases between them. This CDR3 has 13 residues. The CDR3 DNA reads TGCAGCGGGGCTGACGGAACTAATGAAAAACTGTTTTTT. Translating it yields CSGADGTNEKLFF.

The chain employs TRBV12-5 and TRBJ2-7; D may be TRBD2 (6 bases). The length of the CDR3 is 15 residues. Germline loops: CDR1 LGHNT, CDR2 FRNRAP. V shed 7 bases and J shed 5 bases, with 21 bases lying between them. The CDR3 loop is CASAPSGDGVDEQYF. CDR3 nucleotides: TGTGCTAGTGCCCCCTCGGGGGACGGCGTGGACGAGCAGTACTTC.

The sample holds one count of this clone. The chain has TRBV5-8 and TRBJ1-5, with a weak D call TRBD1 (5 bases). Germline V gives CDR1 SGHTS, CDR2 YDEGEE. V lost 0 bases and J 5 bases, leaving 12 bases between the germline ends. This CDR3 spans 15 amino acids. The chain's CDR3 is CASSLGQGVHQPQHF. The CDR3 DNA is TGTGCCAGCAGCTTGGGTCAGGGTGTTCATCAGCCCCAGCATTTT.

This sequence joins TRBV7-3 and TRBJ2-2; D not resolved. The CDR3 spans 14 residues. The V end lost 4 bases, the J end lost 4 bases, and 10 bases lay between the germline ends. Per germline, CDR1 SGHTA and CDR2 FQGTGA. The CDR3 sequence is CASSYQHSTGELFF. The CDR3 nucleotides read TGTGCCAGCAGCTACCAACACAGCACCGGGGAGCTGTTTTTT.

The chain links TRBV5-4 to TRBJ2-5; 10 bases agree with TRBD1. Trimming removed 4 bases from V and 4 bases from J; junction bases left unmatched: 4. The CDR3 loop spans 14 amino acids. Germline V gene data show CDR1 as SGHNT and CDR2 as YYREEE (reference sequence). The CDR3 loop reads CASSRQGARETQYF. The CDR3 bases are TGTGCCAGCAGCAGACAGGGGGCGCGAGAGACCCAGTACTTC.

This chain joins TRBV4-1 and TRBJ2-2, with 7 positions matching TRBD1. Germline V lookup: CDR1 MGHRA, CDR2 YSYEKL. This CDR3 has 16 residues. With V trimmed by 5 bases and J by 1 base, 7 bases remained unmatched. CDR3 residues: CASSRDGTVNTGELFF. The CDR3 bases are TGCGCCAGCAGCAGGGACGGGACAGTGAACACCGGGGAGCTGTTTTTT.

DNA for the CDR3: TGTGCCAGCAGACAGGGCTCGAGGACCTACGAGCAGTACTTC. Its translation: CASRQGSRTYEQYF. The gene calls are TRBV6-5 and TRBJ2-7, with TRBD1 as a possible D gene (6 bases). CDR3 size: 14 residues. Per the germline V gene, CDR1 is MNHEY and CDR2 is SVGAGI. V lost 6 bases to trimming and J lost 2 bases, with 14 bases between them.

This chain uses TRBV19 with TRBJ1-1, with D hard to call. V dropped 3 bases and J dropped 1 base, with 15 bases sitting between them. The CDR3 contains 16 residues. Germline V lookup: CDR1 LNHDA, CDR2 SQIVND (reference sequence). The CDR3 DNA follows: TGTGCCAGTAGTATCTTTTATGTCACTTCGAACACTGAAGCTTTCTTT. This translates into CASSIFYVTSNTEAFF.

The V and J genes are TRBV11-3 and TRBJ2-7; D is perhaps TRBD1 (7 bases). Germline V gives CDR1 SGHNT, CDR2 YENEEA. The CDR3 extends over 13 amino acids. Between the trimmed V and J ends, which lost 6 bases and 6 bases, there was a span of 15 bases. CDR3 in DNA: TGTGCCAGCAGTGAGAACAGGGGAGGCGAGCAGTACTTC. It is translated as CASSENRGGEQYF.

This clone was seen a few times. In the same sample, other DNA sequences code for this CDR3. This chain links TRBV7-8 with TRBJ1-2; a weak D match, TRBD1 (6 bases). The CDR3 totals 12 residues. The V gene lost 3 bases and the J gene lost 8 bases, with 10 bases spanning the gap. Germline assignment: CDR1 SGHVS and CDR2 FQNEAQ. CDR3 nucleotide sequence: TGTGCCAGCAGCTTGGACAGAGTCGGCTACACCTTC. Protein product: CASSLDRVGYTF.

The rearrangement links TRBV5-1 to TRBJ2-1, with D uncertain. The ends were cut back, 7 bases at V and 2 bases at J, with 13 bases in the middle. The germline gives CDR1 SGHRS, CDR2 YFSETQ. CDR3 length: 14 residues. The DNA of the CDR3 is TGCGCCAGCTGTAGTGTGGGCGCCTACAATGAGCAGTTCTTC. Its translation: CASCSVGAYNEQFF.

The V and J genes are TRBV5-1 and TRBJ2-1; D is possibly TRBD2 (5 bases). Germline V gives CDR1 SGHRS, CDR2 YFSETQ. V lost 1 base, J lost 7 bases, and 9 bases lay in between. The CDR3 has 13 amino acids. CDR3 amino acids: CASSLLGVNEQFF. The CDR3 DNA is TGCGCCAGCAGCTTGCTCGGGGTTAATGAGCAGTTCTTC.